Listed here are 30 T cell receptor beta chains from one sample, sequenced in a study of blood T cell repertoires in COVID-19. The table came from immunoSEQ multiplex PCR; TCRdb's copy has only in-frame clones and leaves some out. In the table there are about 280,000 clones, around 93% of which are singletons. The sample was PBMCs or T cells enriched from blood (not recorded which). The receptors were gathered from a middle-aged man who had been exposed to COVID-19.

This chain joins TRBV19 and TRBJ2-7, with TRBD1 matching over 12 bases. Germline V lookup: CDR1 LNHDA, CDR2 SQIVND (reference sequence). The CDR3 consists of 15 residues. Trimming took 2 bases from V and 9 from J; bases not matched to a gene: 8. This chain's CDR3 is CASSIRGDRGLGQYF. The CDR3, as DNA: TGTGCCAGTAGTATACGCGGGGACAGGGGGCTAGGGCAGTACTTC.

This chain links TRBV12-3 or TRBV12-4 with TRBJ2-1; 9 nucleotides agree with TRBD2. The junction had 4 bases not matched to a gene; V was cut back by 7 bases and J by 6 bases. The CDR3 covers 13 residues. The CDR3 DNA follows: TGTGCCAGCAAGGCTAGCGGGGCCAATGAGCAGTTCTTC. Translation gives CASKASGANEQFF.

This clone was observed once. The V and J genes are TRBV12-5 and TRBJ2-7; 10 nucleotides agree with TRBD2. The CDR3 contains 15 residues. J gave up 6 bases and V 2 bases, and 7 bases lay outside the gene matches. Per germline, CDR1 LGHNT and CDR2 FRNRAP. The DNA of the CDR3 is TGTGCTAGTGGTTTGTTTAGCGGGAGGTTCGGCGAGCAGTACTTC. Its protein is CASGLFSGRFGEQYF.

This chain links TRBV5-1 with TRBJ2-2; 8 bases fit TRBD1. Germline V lookup: CDR1 SGHRS, CDR2 YFSETQ. The CDR3 runs to 16 residues. V shed 4 bases, J shed 1 base, and the junction held 6 bases outside the gene matches. CDR3 coding DNA: TGCGCCAGCAGCACCCGGACAGGGCGGAACACCGGGGAGCTGTTTTTT. Translated, it gives CASSTRTGRNTGELFF.

This chain's CDR3 is CASSQDEDTQYF. The CDR3 DNA reads as TGCGCCAGCAGCCAAGATGAGGATACGCAGTATTTT. The V call is TRBV4-1, the J call TRBJ2-3; unclear D gene. The CDR3 sequence is 12 residues long. Deletions cut 0 bases from V and 6 bases from J, with 4 bases between. Germline CDR1 reads MGHRA; CDR2 reads YSYEKL.

The chain is built from TRBV3-1 (or the pseudogene TRBV3-2) and TRBJ1-3; D is ambiguous. Trimming pared 3 bases from V and 1 base from J, leaving 13 bases between. The CDR3 covers 16 residues. The germline gives CDR1 LGHDT, CDR2 YNNKEL (reference sequence). CDR3 DNA: TGTGCCAGCAGCCAGGATACACGGGGTTCTGGAAACACCATATATTTT. This gives the protein CASSQDTRGSGNTIYF.

The chain links TRBV12-3 or TRBV12-4 to TRBJ1-4; D might be TRBD1 (5 bases). The CDR3 length is 13 residues. The V gene lost 6 bases and the J gene lost 8 bases, with 13 bases spanning the gap. CDR3: CASRLQGGEKLFF. The CDR3 DNA sequence: TGTGCCAGCAGGTTGCAGGGCGGCGAAAAACTGTTTTTT.

The chain carries TRBV28 and TRBJ1-6, with TRBD1 identical over 8 bases. Germline V lookup: CDR1 MDHEN, CDR2 SYDVKM. The CDR3 spans 13 residues. J was trimmed by 7 bases and V by 6 bases; bases with no gene match: 2. CDR3 region: CASSRQGNSPLHF. CDR3 sequence (DNA): TGTGCCAGCAGCAGACAGGGGAATTCACCCCTCCACTTT.

The V gene is TRBV7-9, the J gene TRBJ2-7, with TRBD2 matching over 11 bases. V was pared by 5 bases and J by 3 bases, with 6 bases of the junction left unmatched. CDR3 size: 15 residues. Germline CDR1 SEHNR, CDR2 FQNEAQ (reference sequence). The CDR3 spells CASSQGTSGNYEQYF. CDR3 bases: TGTGCCAGCAGCCAAGGGACTAGCGGAAACTACGAGCAGTACTTC. The full variable domain, in which reference TRBV7-9 and TRBJ2-7 provide the parts outside the CDR3, is DTGVSQNPRHKITKRGQNVTFRCDPISEHNRLYWYRQTLGQGPEFLTYFQNEAQLEKSRLLSDRFSAERPKGSFSTLEIQRTEQGDSAMYLCASSQGTSGNYEQYFGPGTRLTVT.

The chain is built from TRBV29-1 and TRBJ1-4; the match to TRBD1 covers 9 bases. The CDR3 is 14 residues long. Unmatched junction bases numbered 9, after V lost 3 bases and J lost 10 bases. Per the germline V gene, CDR1 is SQVTM and CDR2 is ANQGSEA. The CDR3 region has the DNA TGCAGCGTTGAGGCGGGACAGGGAAGGTCAAAACTGTTTTTT. Translated: CSVEAGQGRSKLFF.

This clone was detected only once. The gene calls are TRBV3-1 (or the pseudogene TRBV3-2) and TRBJ2-7; D remains unclear. V lost 0 bases, J lost 5 bases, and 11 bases lay in between. Germline CDR1 is LGHDT and CDR2 is YNNKEL (reference sequence). The CDR3 length is 14 residues. For the CDR3, the DNA is TGTGCCAGCAGCCAAGATACGGTCCAGGACGAGCAGTACTTC. This codes for CASSQDTVQDEQYF.

The gene calls are TRBV6-2 or TRBV6-3 and TRBJ2-7, with a tentative D call TRBD1 (6 bases). The CDR3 sequence is 15 residues long. Germline assignment: CDR1 MNHEY and CDR2 SVGEGT. V was trimmed by 6 bases and J by 3 bases, leaving 18 bases between them. The DNA of the CDR3 is TGTGCCAGCAGACCTTCCACGGACAGTCACTACGAGCAGTACTTC. The encoded protein is CASRPSTDSHYEQYF.

The J gene is TRBJ2-2, the V gene TRBV7-3; TRBD2 might be the D (5 bases). There are 15 residues in the CDR3. V lost 5 bases and J lost 7, with 17 bases in between. CDR1 SGHTA and CDR2 FQGTGA come from the germline V gene. The CDR3 reads CASSPLSGSRGELFF. For the CDR3, the DNA is TGTGCCAGCAGCCCCTTATCGGGGTCACGCGGGGAGCTGTTTTTT.

The chain links TRBV28 to TRBJ1-2; TRBD1 agrees at 8 bases. Losses at the gene ends were 9 bases for V and 4 bases for J; bases not matched to a gene: 10. This CDR3 is built from 14 residues. The germline CDR1 and CDR2 sequences are MDHEN and SYDVKM. The CDR3: CASITGGDLYGYTF. For the CDR3, the DNA is TGTGCCAGTATTACAGGGGGGGACCTCTATGGCTACACCTTC.

The gene calls are TRBV28 and TRBJ1-1; 7 nucleotides line up with TRBD1. V gave up 10 bases and J gave up 7 bases; unmatched junction bases: 15. Germline lookup yields CDR1 MDHEN and CDR2 SYDVKM. This CDR3 is 14 amino acids long. The CDR3: CATARVDREYEAFF. CDR3 bases: TGTGCCACAGCAAGAGTCGACAGGGAATATGAAGCTTTCTTT.

This chain connects TRBV18 to TRBJ2-6, with a weak D call TRBD1 (6 bases). The CDR3 totals 18 residues. Germline-derived CDR1 and CDR2 are KGHSH and LQKENI. Trimming shortened V by 4 bases and J by 0 bases, and 16 bases separated the two germline ends. CDR3 region: CASSLRQAFGSGANVLTF. CDR3 DNA sequence: TGTGCCAGCTCACTTCGACAGGCCTTCGGCTCTGGGGCCAACGTCCTGACTTTC.

The genes are TRBV5-5 and TRBJ2-3, with TRBD2 as a possible D gene (6 bases). V was shortened by 1 base and J by 3 bases, with 9 bases between the two germline ends. From germline, CDR1 is SGHKS and CDR2 YYEKEE (reference sequence). The CDR3 covers 14 residues. Here the CDR3 reads CASSLTGVTDTQYF. In DNA form, the CDR3 reads TGTGCCAGCAGCTTGACGGGAGTAACAGATACGCAGTATTTT.

The chain combines TRBV7-9 with TRBJ2-7; 12 nucleotides match TRBD2. Trimming at V came to 1 base and at J to 4 bases, leaving 8 bases not matched to a gene. From germline, CDR1 is SEHNR and CDR2 FQNEAQ (reference sequence). This CDR3 region has 17 residues. The DNA for the CDR3 is TGTGCCAGCAGCTTAGGGCTAGCGGGAGGGCCGTTGTACGAGCAGTACTTC. It is translated as CASSLGLAGGPLYEQYF.

The rearrangement joins TRBV11-3 to TRBJ2-7; D not certain. The germline gives CDR1 SGHNT, CDR2 YENEEA. The length of the CDR3 is 14 residues. Trimming took 4 bases from V and 0 from J, leaving 10 bases between them. The CDR3 DNA sequence: TGTGCCAGCAGCTCACTATTAAGCTCCTACGAGCAGTACTTC. It codes for CASSSLLSSYEQYF.

This clone was seen once. The chain is built from TRBV2 and TRBJ1-1; the match to TRBD1 covers 8 bases. After removal of 9 bases from V and 7 bases from J, the junction contained 7 bases not matched to a gene. Germline V gives CDR1 SNHLY, CDR2 FYNNEI. The CDR3 spans 12 residues. For the CDR3, the DNA is TGTGCCAGTGAAGACAGGGGAGTTGAAGCTTTCTTT. Amino acid sequence: CASEDRGVEAFF.

The genes are TRBV29-1 and TRBJ1-1; D is undetermined. V dropped 4 bases and J dropped 1 base, with 19 bases sitting between them. The V gene's germline CDR1 is SQVTM and CDR2 ANQGSEA. This CDR3 spans 16 amino acids. CDR3 amino acids: CSVVGISFPRNTEAFF. DNA of the CDR3: TGCAGCGTTGTCGGGATCTCCTTCCCCAGGAACACTGAAGCTTTCTTT.

The V call is TRBV4-1, the J call TRBJ2-3, with 9 bases aligning to TRBD2. The CDR3 covers 18 residues. Germline V gene data show CDR1 as MGHRA and CDR2 as YSYEKL. Trimming cost V 2 bases and J 0 bases; bases outside gene matches: 9. The CDR3 DNA follows: TGCGCCAGCAGCCAAACGCCTCTAGCGGGGAAAAGCACAGATACGCAGTATTTT. Its protein product is CASSQTPLAGKSTDTQYF.

The rearrangement joins TRBV12-5 to TRBJ1-1, with 10 nucleotides matching TRBD1. CDR3 length: 16 amino acids. Looked up from germline, CDR1 is LGHNT and CDR2 is FRNRAP. The V gene end was trimmed by 3 bases and the J gene end by 6 bases; junction bases not matched to a gene: 10. This CDR3 is CASGLVTGTGVPEAFF. In DNA form, the CDR3 reads TGTGCTAGTGGTTTAGTAACCGGGACAGGGGTCCCTGAAGCTTTCTTT.

The chain carries TRBV9 and TRBJ1-1; 7 positions agree with TRBD1. The V gene's germline CDR1 is SGDLS and CDR2 YYNGEE. The CDR3 totals 16 residues. V lost 3 bases, J lost 3 bases, and 11 bases stayed unmatched. DNA of the CDR3: TGTGCCAGCAGCGCCGGGCGACAGGGTAGTTACACTGAAGCTTTCTTT. It translates to CASSAGRQGSYTEAFF.

V gene TRBV7-2 combines with J gene TRBJ1-2, with D hard to call. The V gene lost 3 bases and the J gene lost 4 bases, with 9 bases spanning the gap. CDR1 and CDR2 (germline): SGHTA, FQGNSA. The CDR3 runs to 13 residues. CDR3: CASSFSTFYGYTF. The CDR3 DNA reads as TGTGCCAGCAGCTTCTCCACATTCTATGGCTACACCTTC.

The rearrangement links TRBV27 to TRBJ2-7; maybe TRBD2 (5 bases). Trimming removed 5 bases from V and 7 bases from J, with 12 bases in between. The length of the CDR3 is 12 residues. Looked up from germline, CDR1 is MNHEY and CDR2 is SMNVEV (reference sequence). CDR3: CASSTTPGEQYF. CDR3 in DNA: TGTGCCAGCAGTACCACCCCGGGGGAGCAGTACTTC.

This clone is a singleton in its sample. This chain uses TRBV15 with TRBJ2-7; a weak D match, TRBD2 (6 bases). The CDR3 contains 14 residues. From germline, CDR1 is LNHNV and CDR2 YYDKDF (reference sequence). V gave up 0 bases and J gave up 5 bases, with 11 bases separating them. CDR3 in DNA: TGTGCCACCAGCAGAGATCCGGGAGCTAACGAGCAGTACTTC. It yields the protein CATSRDPGANEQYF.

This chain joins TRBV6-1 and TRBJ2-7; possibly TRBD1 for D (5 bases). The germline V and J ends were trimmed by 2 bases and 5 bases, with 10 bases remaining between them. Germline V CDR1 and CDR2: MNHNS, SASEGT. The CDR3 length is 13 residues. In nucleotides, the CDR3 is TGTGCCAGCAGTGAAACTTCAGGGAACGAGCAGTACTTC. Its protein product is CASSETSGNEQYF.

The chain links TRBV28 to TRBJ1-2; the D gene is possibly TRBD1 (6 bases). The CDR3 is 13 amino acids. Per germline, CDR1 MDHEN and CDR2 SYDVKM. The V end lost 5 bases, the J end lost 5 bases, and 12 bases lay between the germline ends. The CDR3 nucleotides read TGTGCCAGCAGTAAGCGACAGGAGTATGGCTACACCTTC. This translates into CASSKRQEYGYTF.

This sequence joins TRBV19 and TRBJ2-7; TRBD2 aligns across 7 bases. V trimming: 5 bases; J trimming: 2 bases; junction bases outside the gene matches: 6. CDR1 and CDR2 (germline): LNHDA, SQIVND (reference sequence). The length of the CDR3 is 14 residues. CDR3 DNA sequence: TGTGCCAGTAGTGTGCGGGAGCTCACCTACGAGCAGTACTTC. Translated: CASSVRELTYEQYF.